Reported below is one T cell receptor beta chain. The sample comes from a study of blood T cell repertoires in COVID-19. Only in-frame clones appear in the TCRdb table, and some are missing; sequencing was by immunoSEQ multiplex PCR. Of 200,000 to 250,000 clones listed, roughly 88% are singletons. Sequencing was performed on peripheral blood. The source is a man aged 25-45 years who had recovered from COVID-19.

The CDR3 reads CSVWGGHSSGNTIYF. DNA for the CDR3: TGCAGCGTTTGGGGGGGACACTCCTCTGGAAACACCATATATTTT. The rearrangement joins TRBV29-1 to TRBJ1-3; possible D gene TRBD1, 6 bases. V lost 5 bases, J lost 0 bases, and 14 bases lay in between. The germline CDR1 and CDR2 sequences are SQVTM and ANQGSEA. The CDR3 length is 15 residues.